This TCR beta chain came from a study of blood T cell repertoires in COVID-19 (dated by TCRdb to about 2020). Study-wide context: Samples covering the acute and convalescent phases of COVID-19 were provided by collaborators in the United States, Italy and Spain. The material from the prospective study consisted of cDNA or gDNA derived from T cells, B-cell-depleted T cells, or PBMCs. The dataset comprised deeply sampled blood TCRbeta repertoires from subjects exposed to, actively infected with, or recovered from COVID-19. The repertoires were made available in a free public database intended to serve as a resource for research on the immune response to SARS-CoV-2. The samples were drawn from the first 160 participants of the ongoing ImmuneRACE study and from 1,254 subjects provided by 6 global collaborators. Nearly every sample came with metadata listing a de-identified subject ID, COVID-19 status, age in years and sex. Where available, HLA class I and class II types were taken from metadata supplied by the sample provider and were not determined by assay-based typing. Results the study describes overall, beyond this receptor: How much clinical and demographic metadata was included differed by source and by participant, and the metadata was provided uncurated.

Taken from cysteine to phenylalanine, the CDR3 has 12 residues. The entry retains the CDR3 DNA only, 36 bases that are in frame from base 1. V and J lose 3 bases and 7 bases, and a span of 7 bases separates them. CDR1 is given as SNHLY and CDR2 as FYNNEI, both from the germline V gene. In the prospective study, participants were about 18 to 95 years old, resided in approximately 22 geographic areas of the United States, and were enrolled through a virtual design. Cohort assignment in the prospective study relied on participant-reported clinical history from a screening survey and a study questionnaire. Recovered participants in ImmuneRACE Cohort 3 were defined as having two consecutive negative NP/OP PCR tests, clearance from a healthcare professional, or resolution of symptoms. Mobile phlebotomists in the prospective study collected whole blood, serum and a nasopharyngeal or oropharyngeal swab from every participant. Additional blood draws and questionnaires over an approximately two-month period could optionally be provided by prospective study participants. Before DNA extraction, blood samples from the prospective study were shipped at room temperature or frozen.

Only one count was recorded for this clone. Its recognized antigen is unknown. Per-base quality was not reported, and no clone a single base away is much larger than it. TCRbeta CDR3 regions were amplified from genomic DNA by means of the immunoSEQ Assay, a bias-controlled multiplex PCR. In the source study's methods: The number of nucleated cells in each sample was estimated from the amplification of reference gene primers within the assay. To quantify the absolute abundance of each unique TCRbeta CDR3 rearrangement, sequence reads were collapsed and filtered. For each sample, productive Simpson clonality was calculated as the square root of Simpson's diversity index across productive rearrangements. TCRdb provides this immuneACCESS table in a form limited to in-frame rearrangements. Some clones are lacking; in checked studies, under half of them reflect an unresolved V gene, and why the rest are absent is not known. For V, J and clone size, that table is used; D and trimming come from the DNA. The sample records around 380,000 clones, around 87% of which are singletons. The top ten hold 1.3% of the sample.

The sample consisted of PBMCs or T cells enriched from blood (not recorded which). This TCR came from a man aged 25-40 years who had recovered from COVID-19. This chain joins TRBV2 to TRBJ1-5; there is no confident call for the D gene. The nucleotides are TGTGCCAGCAGTGAGAGCCGGCAGCCCCAGCATTTT. Translation gives CASSESRQPQHF.